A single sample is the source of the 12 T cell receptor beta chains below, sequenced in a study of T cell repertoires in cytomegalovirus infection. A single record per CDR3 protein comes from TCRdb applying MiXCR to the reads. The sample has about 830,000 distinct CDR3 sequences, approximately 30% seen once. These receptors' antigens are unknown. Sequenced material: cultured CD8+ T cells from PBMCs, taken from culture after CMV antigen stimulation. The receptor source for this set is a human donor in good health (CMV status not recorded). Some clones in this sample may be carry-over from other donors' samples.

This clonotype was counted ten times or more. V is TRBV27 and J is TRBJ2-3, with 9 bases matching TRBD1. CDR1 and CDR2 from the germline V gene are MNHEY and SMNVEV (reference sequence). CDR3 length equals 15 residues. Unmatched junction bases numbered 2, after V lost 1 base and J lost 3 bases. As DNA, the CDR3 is TGTGCCAGCAGTTTATTAGGGACAGGGACAGATACGCAGTATTTT. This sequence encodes CASSLLGTGTDTQYF.

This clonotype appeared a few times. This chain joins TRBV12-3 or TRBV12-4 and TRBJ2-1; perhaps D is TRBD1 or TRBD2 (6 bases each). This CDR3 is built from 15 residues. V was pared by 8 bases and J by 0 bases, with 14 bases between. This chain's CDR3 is CASGPRGRSYNEQFF. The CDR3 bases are TGTGCCAGCGGTCCTCGGGGGCGCTCCTACAATGAGCAGTTCTTC.

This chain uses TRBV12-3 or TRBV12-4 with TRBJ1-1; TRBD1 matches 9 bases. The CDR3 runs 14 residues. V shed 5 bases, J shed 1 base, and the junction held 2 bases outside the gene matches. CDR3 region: CASSGDRENTEAFF. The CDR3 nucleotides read TGTGCCAGCAGTGGGGACAGGGAGAACACTGAAGCTTTCTTT.

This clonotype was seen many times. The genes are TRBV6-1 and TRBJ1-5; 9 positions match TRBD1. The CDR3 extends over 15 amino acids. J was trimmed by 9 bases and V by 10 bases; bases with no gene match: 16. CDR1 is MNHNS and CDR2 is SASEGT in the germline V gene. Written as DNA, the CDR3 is TGTGCCACCTCTAGAGGGACAGGGAGCTTCGCGCCCCAGCATTTT. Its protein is CATSRGTGSFAPQHF.

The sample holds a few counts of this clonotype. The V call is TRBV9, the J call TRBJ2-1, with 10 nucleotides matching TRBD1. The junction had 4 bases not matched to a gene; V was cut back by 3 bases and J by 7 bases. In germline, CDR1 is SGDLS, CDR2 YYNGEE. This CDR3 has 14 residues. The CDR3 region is CASSATGGKNEQFF. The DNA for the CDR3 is TGTGCCAGCAGCGCGACAGGGGGCAAAAATGAGCAGTTCTTC.

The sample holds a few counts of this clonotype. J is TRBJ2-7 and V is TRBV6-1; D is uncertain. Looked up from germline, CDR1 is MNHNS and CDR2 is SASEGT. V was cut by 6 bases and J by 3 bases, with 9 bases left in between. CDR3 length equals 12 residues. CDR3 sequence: CASRGPLYEQYF. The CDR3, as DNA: TGTGCCAGCAGAGGGCCTCTCTACGAGCAGTACTTC.

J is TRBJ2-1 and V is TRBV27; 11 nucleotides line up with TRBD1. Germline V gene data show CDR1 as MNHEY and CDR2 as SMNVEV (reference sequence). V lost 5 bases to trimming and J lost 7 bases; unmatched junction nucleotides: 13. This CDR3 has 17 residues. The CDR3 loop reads CASSTLKDRGRGNEQFF. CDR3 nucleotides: TGTGCCAGCAGTACCTTAAAGGACAGGGGGCGTGGTAATGAGCAGTTCTTC.

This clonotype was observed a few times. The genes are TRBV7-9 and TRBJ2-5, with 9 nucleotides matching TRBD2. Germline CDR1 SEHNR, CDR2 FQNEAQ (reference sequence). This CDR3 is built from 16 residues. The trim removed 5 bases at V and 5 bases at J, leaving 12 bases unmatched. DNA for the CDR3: TGTGCCAGCAGCAATAGCGGGGGTCCAAGTCTGGAGACCCAGTACTTC. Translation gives CASSNSGGPSLETQYF.

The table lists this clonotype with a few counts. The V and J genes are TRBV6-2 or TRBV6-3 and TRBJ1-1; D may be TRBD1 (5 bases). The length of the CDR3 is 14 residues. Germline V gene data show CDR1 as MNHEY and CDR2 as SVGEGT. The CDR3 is CASCLGGAGTEAFF. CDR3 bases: TGTGCTTCTTGTCTCGGAGGGGCGGGGACTGAAGCTTTCTTT.

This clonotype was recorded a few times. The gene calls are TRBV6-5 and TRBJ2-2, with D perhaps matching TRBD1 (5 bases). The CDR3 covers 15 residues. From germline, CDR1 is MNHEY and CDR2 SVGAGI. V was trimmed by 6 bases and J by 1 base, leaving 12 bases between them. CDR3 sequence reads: CASRITGMNTGELFF. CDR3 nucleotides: TGTGCCAGCAGAATTACAGGAATGAACACCGGGGAGCTGTTTTTT.

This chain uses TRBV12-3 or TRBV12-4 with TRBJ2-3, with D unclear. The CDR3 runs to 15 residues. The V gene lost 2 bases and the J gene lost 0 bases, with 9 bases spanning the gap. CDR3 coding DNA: TGTGCCAGCAGTTTACGGCTCCCGAGCACAGATACGCAGTATTTT. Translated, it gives CASSLRLPSTDTQYF.

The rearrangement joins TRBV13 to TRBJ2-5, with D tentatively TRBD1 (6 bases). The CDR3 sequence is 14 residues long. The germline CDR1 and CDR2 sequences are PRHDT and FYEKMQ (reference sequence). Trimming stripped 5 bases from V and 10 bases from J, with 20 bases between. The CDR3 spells CASSPRWVGGDQYF. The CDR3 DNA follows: TGTGCCAGCAGCCCCCGGTGGGTAGGGGGTGACCAGTACTTC.